Listed here are 21 T cell receptor beta chains from one sample, sequenced in a study of T cell changes during pregnancy in multiple sclerosis. Sequencing used immunoSEQ multiplex PCR; TCRdb keeps in-frame clones, though not all of them. The data hold fewer than 50,000 clones, with almost 95% observed a single time. The specimen was CD8+ T cells from peripheral blood mononuclear cells, collected in the third trimester of pregnancy. The receptors come from a female donor with multiple sclerosis, enrolled in a pregnancy study.

This chain connects TRBV7-2 to TRBJ2-7; no reliable D call. V gave up 1 base and J gave up 0 bases, with 10 bases separating them. The CDR3 is made up of 15 amino acids. Germline V CDR1 and CDR2: SGHTA, FQGNSA. The CDR3 sequence: CASSLGATYSYEQYF. The CDR3 bases are TGTGCCAGCAGCTTAGGCGCCACCTACTCCTACGAGCAGTACTTC.

The J gene is TRBJ1-1, the V gene TRBV19, with 8 bases identical to TRBD1. With V trimmed by 7 bases and J by 2 bases, 9 bases remained unmatched. CDR1 and CDR2 (germline): LNHDA, SQIVND (reference sequence). The CDR3 contains 15 residues. The CDR3 DNA sequence: TGTGCCAGTACCATAGGAGCAGGGGGCAACACTGAAGCTTTCTTT. This codes for CASTIGAGGNTEAFF.

About this clone: At one end the junction does not follow the germline gene, possibly because of a read error. The chain joins TRBV5-1 to TRBJ2-3; 11 bases fit TRBD2. The CDR3 is made up of 16 amino acids. Germline assignment: CDR1 SGHRS and CDR2 YFSETQ. CDR3 loop: CASSSTGTSGTDSQYF. For the CDR3, the DNA is TGCGCCAGCAGCTCAACCGGGACTAGCGGCACAGATTCGCAGTATTTT.

J is TRBJ2-2 and V is TRBV19; possibly TRBD2 for D (5 bases). Germline CDR1 and CDR2: LNHDA and SQIVND (reference sequence). The V gene lost 5 bases and the J gene lost 1 base, with 14 bases spanning the gap. This CDR3 comprises 16 residues. The CDR3, as DNA: TGTGCCAGTAGTGTCCAAAGTGGAGGGAACACCGGGGAGCTGTTTTTT. This encodes CASSVQSGGNTGELFF.

J is TRBJ1-5 and V is TRBV27; D remains unclear. Between the trimmed V and J ends, which lost 7 bases and 0 bases, there was a span of 10 bases. In germline, CDR1 is MNHEY, CDR2 SMNVEV (reference sequence). The CDR3 contains 14 residues. CDR3 loop: CASKSYYSNQPQHF. DNA of the CDR3: TGTGCCAGCAAGTCCTATTATAGCAATCAGCCCCAGCATTTT.

This clone was counted only a few times. The V and J genes are TRBV7-8 and TRBJ1-5; TRBD1 aligns across 7 bases. The germline V gene has CDR1 SGHVS and CDR2 FQNEAQ. The CDR3 consists of 16 residues. Germline trimming cut 5 bases from V and 8 bases from J; bases unmatched to any gene: 15. The CDR3 loop reads CASSPGPGQPREPQHF. The CDR3 DNA reads as TGTGCCAGCAGCCCAGGCCCGGGACAGCCTAGGGAGCCCCAGCATTTT.

This chain uses TRBV2 with TRBJ2-1, with D tentatively TRBD1 (5 bases). The CDR3 sequence is 13 residues long. CDR1 and CDR2 from the germline V gene are SNHLY and FYNNEI. Trimming stripped 9 bases from V and 0 bases from J, with 9 bases between. In DNA, the CDR3 is TGTGCCAGTACGGACACCTCCTACAATGAGCAGTTCTTC. Its protein product is CASTDTSYNEQFF.

The V gene is TRBV28, the J gene TRBJ2-7; 9 bases fit TRBD1. With 5 bases clipped from V and 2 bases from J, the junction kept 7 bases outside the gene matches. Germline V CDR1 and CDR2: MDHEN, SYDVKM. The CDR3 is 15 amino acids. CDR3 loop: CASSLGTGRAYEQYF. The CDR3 nucleotides are TGTGCCAGCAGTCTAGGGACAGGGCGTGCCTACGAGCAGTACTTC.

V is TRBV28 and J is TRBJ2-5, with 8 nucleotides matching TRBD1. CDR3 length: 14 amino acids. Germline CDR1 and CDR2: MDHEN and SYDVKM. J was trimmed by 4 bases and V by 3 bases; bases with no gene match: 4. CDR3 amino acids: CASSFTTGGETQYF. Here the CDR3 DNA reads TGTGCCAGCAGTTTTACCACAGGGGGAGAGACCCAGTACTTC.

This chain uses TRBV4-1 with TRBJ2-7; 10 bases line up with TRBD1. The CDR3 extends over 13 amino acids. Trimming at V came to 5 bases and at J to 6 bases, leaving 4 bases not matched to a gene. Germline CDR1 and CDR2: MGHRA and YSYEKL. The CDR3 sequence is CASSWTGGGEQYF. CDR3 coding DNA: TGCGCCAGCAGCTGGACAGGGGGTGGCGAGCAGTACTTC.

The chain employs TRBV6-6 and TRBJ2-3; D unresolved. Germline CDR1 and CDR2: MNHNY and SVGAGI (reference sequence). The CDR3 loop spans 15 amino acids. Trimming removed 5 bases from V and 2 bases from J, with 14 bases in between. The CDR3 nucleotides are TGTGCCAGCAGTACCACGGTCCAAAACACAGATACGCAGTATTTT. Translated: CASSTTVQNTDTQYF.

This sequence joins TRBV14 and TRBJ1-2; unclear D gene. The CDR3 sequence is 15 residues long. The germline V and J ends were trimmed by 2 bases and 0 bases, with 10 bases remaining between them. CDR1 is SGHDN, CDR2 FVKESK, per germline. The CDR3 loop is CASSQLAGTNYGYTF. CDR3 DNA sequence: TGTGCCAGCAGCCAACTGGCCGGGACTAACTATGGCTACACCTTC.

The chain employs TRBV9 and TRBJ2-2; D is unresolved. Germline V lookup: CDR1 SGDLS, CDR2 YYNGEE. V lost 3 bases and J 5 bases, leaving 14 bases between the germline ends. The CDR3 is 15 amino acids. In DNA, the CDR3 is TGTGCCAGCAGCGGGGTTCCTATCGGGACCGGGGAGCTGTTTTTT. It specifies CASSGVPIGTGELFF.

This clone was recorded once. The chain is built from TRBV5-1 and TRBJ2-7, with 8 bases aligning to TRBD1. The CDR3 is 13 residues long. Germline loops: CDR1 SGHRS, CDR2 YFSETQ. Germline trimming cut 0 bases from V and 5 bases from J; bases unmatched to any gene: 1. CDR3 coding DNA: TGCGCCAGCAGCTTGGGGGGACAGGACGAGCAGTACTTC. Residues: CASSLGGQDEQYF.

This clone appeared a single time. The chain joins TRBV6-1 to TRBJ2-5; 10 bases are shared with TRBD1. CDR1 is MNHNS, CDR2 SASEGT, per germline. Germline trimming cut 3 bases from V and 1 base from J; bases unmatched to any gene: 8. The CDR3 is made up of 17 amino acids. The DNA for the CDR3 is TGTGCCAGCAGTGACCCATCCGGGACAGGGGTCCAAGAGACCCAGTACTTC. Encoded protein: CASSDPSGTGVQETQYF.

The chain is built from TRBV27 and TRBJ2-7; D is unresolved. From germline, CDR1 is MNHEY and CDR2 SMNVEV (reference sequence). The V and J ends lost 2 bases and 2 bases respectively, with 7 bases between them. The CDR3 spans 13 residues. In nucleotides, the CDR3 is TGTGCCAGCAGTTTACACTCCACCTACGAGCAGTACTTC. As protein: CASSLHSTYEQYF.

This chain connects TRBV6-4 to TRBJ2-7; TRBD2 aligns across 11 bases. Trimming removed 5 bases from V and 2 bases from J; junction bases left unmatched: 14. The germline V gene encodes CDR1 MRHNA and CDR2 SNTAGT. The CDR3 sequence is 18 residues long. CDR3 coding DNA: TGTGCCAGCAGTTATACGCTAGCGGGAGGTCTTGGGACCTACGAGCAGTACTTC. Its protein product is CASSYTLAGGLGTYEQYF.

This sequence joins TRBV2 and TRBJ1-2, with 10 bases matching TRBD1. This CDR3 has 14 residues. V shed 7 bases and J 3 bases; nucleotides not matched to a gene: 5. The V gene's germline CDR1 is SNHLY and CDR2 FYNNEI. Here the CDR3 DNA reads TGTGCCAGCAAACCAGGACAGGGGGACTATGGCTACACCTTC. Amino acid sequence: CASKPGQGDYGYTF. Full variable domain (outside the CDR3, taken from reference TRBV2 and TRBJ1-2): EPEVTQTPSHQVTQMGQEVILRCVPISNHLYFYWYRQILGQKVEFLVSFYNNEISEKSEIFDDQFSVERPDGSNFTLKIRSTKLEDSAMYFCASKPGQGDYGYTFGSGTRLTVV.

The gene calls are TRBV6-1 and TRBJ2-5; a weak D match, TRBD2 (6 bases). The DNA end is more similar to TRBJ2-7, so the J call may be wrong. From germline, CDR1 is MNHNS and CDR2 SASEGT. CDR3 length: 14 amino acids. CDR3 DNA: TGTGCCAGCAGAGCACGGGGGATCCCTTACGAGCAGTACTTC. This gives the protein CASRARGIPYEQYF.

As concerns this clone: The junction differs from germline at one of its ends, possibly a read error. V is TRBV7-7 and J is TRBJ2-1; the D gene is possibly TRBD2 (5 bases). The CDR3 length is 15 residues. CDR1 and CDR2 from the germline V gene are SSHAT and FNYEAQ (reference sequence). CDR3 sequence: CASSPAESSYNEQFF. For the CDR3, the DNA is TGTGCTAGCAGCCCAGCGGAAAGCTCCTACAATGAGCAGTTCTTC.

The chain couples TRBV4-3 to TRBJ2-1; maybe TRBD2 (6 bases). Germline V gene lookup returns CDR1 LGHNA and CDR2 YSLEER. V dropped 2 bases and J dropped 5 bases, with 19 bases sitting between them. This CDR3 is 17 amino acids long. CDR3 sequence: CASSQRVEGGRNNEQFF. The CDR3 DNA reads as TGCGCCAGCAGCCAACGGGTCGAGGGAGGCCGAAACAATGAGCAGTTCTTC.